Sequencing of this TCR beta chain was carried out in a study of long-term antiretroviral therapy in people with HIV. The germline V gene has CDR1 SGDLS and CDR2 YYNGEE. CDR3 length equals 13 residues. The V end lost 3 bases, the J end lost 4 bases, and 10 bases lay between the germline ends. It was version v3.0 of the immunoSEQ assay that was run at survey level. Sequencing was performed with immunoSEQ multiplex PCR; in TCRdb, only in-frame clones are kept and a portion is missing. The profile shows tens of thousands of clones, roughly 80% of them singletons. This rearrangement joins TRBV9 to TRBJ1-1; D is unclear. This receptor was taken from a woman aged 30 to 39 with HIV. The sequencing here drew on unsorted PBMCs, taken 0.2 years after starting antiretroviral therapy. CDR3 DNA: TGTGCCAGCAGCGCTCGGAGAGGCACTGAAGCTTTCTTT. Its translation is CASSARRGTEAFF. The full variable domain, its missing parts supplied by reference TRBV9 and TRBJ1-1, is DSGVTQTPKHLITATGQRVTLRCSPRSGDLSVYWYQQSLDQGLQFLIQYYNGEERAKGNILERFSAQQFPDLHSELNLSSLELGDSALYFCASSARRGTEAFFGQGTRLTVV.